This entry lists 2 T cell receptor beta chains sequenced from one sample in a study of T cell responses to AZD1222 COVID-19 vaccine. Only in-frame clones appear in the TCRdb table, and some are missing; sequencing was by immunoSEQ multiplex PCR. Counted here are 95,000 to 100,000 clones, over 75% occurring once; the ten biggest clones make up 1% to 1.5%. Sequencing used peripheral blood, obtained on day 0 of AZD1222 vaccination. The receptor set was obtained from an adult in good health.

The V and J genes are TRBV5-6 and TRBJ1-5; a possible D gene is TRBD1 (6 bases). Per the germline V gene, CDR1 is SGHDT and CDR2 is YYEEEE. V shed 2 bases and J shed 4 bases, with 13 bases lying between them. This CDR3 is built from 15 residues. Here the CDR3 DNA reads TGTGCCAGCAGCTTCTTAGGGCAGGGGAATCAGCCCCAGCATTTT. Its protein product is CASSFLGQGNQPQHF.

About this clone itself: The same CDR3 can be traced to other DNA sequences in this sample. The J gene is TRBJ2-6, the V gene TRBV6-5; D is undetermined. Per the germline V gene, CDR1 is MNHEY and CDR2 is SVGAGI. V was shortened by 2 bases and J by 4 bases, with 6 bases between the two germline ends. The CDR3 consists of 14 residues. CDR3 loop: CASSYVGGANVLTF. The CDR3 nucleotides read TGTGCCAGCAGTTACGTTGGCGGGGCCAACGTCCTGACTTTC.